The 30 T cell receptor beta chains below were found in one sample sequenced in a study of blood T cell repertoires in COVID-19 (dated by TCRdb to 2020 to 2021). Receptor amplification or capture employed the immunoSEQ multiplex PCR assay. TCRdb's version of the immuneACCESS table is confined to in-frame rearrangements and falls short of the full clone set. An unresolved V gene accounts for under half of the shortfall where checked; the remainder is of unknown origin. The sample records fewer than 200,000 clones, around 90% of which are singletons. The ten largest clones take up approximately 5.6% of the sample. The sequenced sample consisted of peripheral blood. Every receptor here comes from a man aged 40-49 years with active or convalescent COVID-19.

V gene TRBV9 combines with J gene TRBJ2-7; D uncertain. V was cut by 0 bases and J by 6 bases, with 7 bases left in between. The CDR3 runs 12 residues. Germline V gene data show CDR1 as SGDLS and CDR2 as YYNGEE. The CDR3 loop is CASSVASGEQYF. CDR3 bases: TGTGCCAGCAGCGTAGCATCCGGCGAGCAGTACTTC. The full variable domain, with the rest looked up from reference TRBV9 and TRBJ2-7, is DSGVTQTPKHLITATGQRVTLRCSPRSGDLSVYWYQQSLDQGLQFLIQYYNGEERAKGNILERFSAQQFPDLHSELNLSSLELGDSALYFCASSVASGEQYFGPGTRLTVT.

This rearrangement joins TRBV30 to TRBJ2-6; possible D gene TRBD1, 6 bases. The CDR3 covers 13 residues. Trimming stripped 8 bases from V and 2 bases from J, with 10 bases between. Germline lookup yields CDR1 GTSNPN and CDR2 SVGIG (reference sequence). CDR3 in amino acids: CAIQGPGANVLTF. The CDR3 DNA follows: TGTGCCATTCAGGGGCCTGGGGCCAACGTCCTGACTTTC.

CDR3 loop: CASSQDRKGAGGPGTGELFF. CDR3 coding DNA: TGCGCCAGCAGCCAAGACAGGAAAGGGGCGGGAGGGCCTGGCACCGGGGAGCTGTTTTTT. The chain employs TRBV4-1 and TRBJ2-2, with TRBD2 matching over 9 bases. CDR3 length equals 20 residues. Germline lookup yields CDR1 MGHRA and CDR2 YSYEKL. The trim removed 0 bases at V and 4 bases at J, leaving 15 bases unmatched.

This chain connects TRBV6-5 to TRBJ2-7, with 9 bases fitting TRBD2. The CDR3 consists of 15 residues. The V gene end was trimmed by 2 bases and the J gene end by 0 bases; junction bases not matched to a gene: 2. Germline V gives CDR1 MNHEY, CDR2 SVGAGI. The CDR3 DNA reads TGTGCCAGCAGTTACGCTAGCGGGAACTCCTACGAGCAGTACTTC. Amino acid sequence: CASSYASGNSYEQYF.

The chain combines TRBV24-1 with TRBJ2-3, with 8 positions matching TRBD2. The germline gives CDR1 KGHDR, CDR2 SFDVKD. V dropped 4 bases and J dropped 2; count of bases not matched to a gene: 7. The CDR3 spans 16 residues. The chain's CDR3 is CATSDGGGKYTDTQYF. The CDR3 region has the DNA TGTGCCACCAGTGACGGGGGGGGCAAGTACACAGATACGCAGTATTTT.

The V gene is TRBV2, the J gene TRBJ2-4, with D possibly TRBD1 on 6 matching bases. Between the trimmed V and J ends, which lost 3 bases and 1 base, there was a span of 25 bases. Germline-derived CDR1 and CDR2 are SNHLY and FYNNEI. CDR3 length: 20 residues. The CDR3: CASSEGGTGWARFAKNIQYF. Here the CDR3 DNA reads TGTGCCAGCAGTGAGGGTGGAACAGGGTGGGCGAGATTCGCCAAAAACATTCAGTACTTC.

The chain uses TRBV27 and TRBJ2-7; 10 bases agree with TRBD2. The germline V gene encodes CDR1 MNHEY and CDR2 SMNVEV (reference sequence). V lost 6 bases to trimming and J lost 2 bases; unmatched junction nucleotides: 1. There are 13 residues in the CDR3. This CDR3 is CASSGLAAYEQYF. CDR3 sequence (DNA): TGTGCCAGCAGCGGACTAGCGGCCTACGAGCAGTACTTC.

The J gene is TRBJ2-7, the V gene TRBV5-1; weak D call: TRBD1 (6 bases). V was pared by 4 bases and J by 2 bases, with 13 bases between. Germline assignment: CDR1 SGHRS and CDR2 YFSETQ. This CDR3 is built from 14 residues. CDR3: CASSAAGTTYEQYF. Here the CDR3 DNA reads TGCGCCAGCAGCGCGGCCGGGACAACCTACGAGCAGTACTTC.

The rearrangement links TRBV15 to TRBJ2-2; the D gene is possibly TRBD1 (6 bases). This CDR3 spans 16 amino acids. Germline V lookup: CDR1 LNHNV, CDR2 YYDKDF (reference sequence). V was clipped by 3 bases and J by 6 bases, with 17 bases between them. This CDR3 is CATSSDRSGRSGELFF. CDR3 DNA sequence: TGTGCCACCAGCAGCGACAGGTCTGGCAGGTCCGGGGAGCTGTTTTTT. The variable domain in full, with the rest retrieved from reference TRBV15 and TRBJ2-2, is DAMVIQNPRYQVTQFGKPVTLSCSQTLNHNVMYWYQQKSSQAPKLLFHYYDKDFNNEADTPDNFQSRRPNTSFCFLDIRSPGLGDTAMYLCATSSDRSGRSGELFFGEGSRLTVL.

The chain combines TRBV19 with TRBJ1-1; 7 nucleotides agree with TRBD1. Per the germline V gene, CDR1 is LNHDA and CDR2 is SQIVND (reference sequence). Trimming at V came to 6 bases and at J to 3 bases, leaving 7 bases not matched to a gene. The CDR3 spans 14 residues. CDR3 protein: CASSRGGFDTEAFF. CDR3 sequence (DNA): TGTGCCAGTAGCCGAGGGGGCTTCGACACTGAAGCTTTCTTT.

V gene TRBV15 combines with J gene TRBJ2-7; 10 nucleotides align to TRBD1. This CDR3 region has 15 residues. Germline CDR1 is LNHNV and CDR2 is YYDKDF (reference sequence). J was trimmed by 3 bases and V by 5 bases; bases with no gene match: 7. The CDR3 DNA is TGTGCCACCAGCCGGGACAGGGGCGGGTTCTACGAGCAGTACTTC. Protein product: CATSRDRGGFYEQYF.

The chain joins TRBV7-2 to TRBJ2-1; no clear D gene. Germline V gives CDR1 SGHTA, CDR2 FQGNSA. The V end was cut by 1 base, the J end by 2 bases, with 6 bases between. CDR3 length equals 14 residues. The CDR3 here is CASSLDFTYNEQFF. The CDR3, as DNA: TGTGCCAGCAGCTTAGACTTTACCTACAATGAGCAGTTCTTC.

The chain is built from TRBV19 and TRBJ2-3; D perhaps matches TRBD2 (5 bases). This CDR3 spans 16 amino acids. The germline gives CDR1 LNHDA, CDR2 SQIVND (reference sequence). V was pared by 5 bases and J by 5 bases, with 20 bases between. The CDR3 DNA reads TGTGCCAGTAGTCCTAAGGGAGCTAGTTCCTTAGATACGCAGTATTTT. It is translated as CASSPKGASSLDTQYF.

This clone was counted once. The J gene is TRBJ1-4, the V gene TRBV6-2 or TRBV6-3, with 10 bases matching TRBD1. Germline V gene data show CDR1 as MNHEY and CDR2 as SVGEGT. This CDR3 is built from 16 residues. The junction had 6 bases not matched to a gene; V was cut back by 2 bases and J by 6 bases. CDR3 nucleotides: TGTGCCAGCAGTTACCCAAGGGACAGGGGAGATGAAAAACTGTTTTTT. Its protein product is CASSYPRDRGDEKLFF.

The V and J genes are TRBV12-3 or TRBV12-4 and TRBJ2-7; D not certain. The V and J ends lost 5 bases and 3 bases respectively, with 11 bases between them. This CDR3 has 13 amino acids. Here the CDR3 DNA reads TGTGCCAGCAGTCGTCCGGGTCTCTACGAGCAGTACTTC. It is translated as CASSRPGLYEQYF.

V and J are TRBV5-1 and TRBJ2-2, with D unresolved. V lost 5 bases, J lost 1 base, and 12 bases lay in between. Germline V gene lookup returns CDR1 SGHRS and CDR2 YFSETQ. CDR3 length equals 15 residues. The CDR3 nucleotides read TGCGCCAGCAGATTCGCCAGGCAGAACACCGGGGAGCTGTTTTTT. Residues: CASRFARQNTGELFF.

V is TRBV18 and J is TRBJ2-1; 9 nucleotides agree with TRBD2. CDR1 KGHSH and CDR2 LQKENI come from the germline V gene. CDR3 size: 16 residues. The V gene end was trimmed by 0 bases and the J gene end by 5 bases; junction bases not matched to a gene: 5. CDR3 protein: CASSPPALAGNNEQFF. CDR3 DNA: TGTGCCAGCTCACCACCCGCCCTAGCGGGAAACAATGAGCAGTTCTTC.

The CDR3 loop reads CASSRQGGETQYF. The CDR3 nucleotides are TGTGCCAGCAGCCGACAGGGGGGAGAGACCCAGTACTTC. The genes are TRBV7-8 and TRBJ2-5; TRBD1 agrees at 9 bases. Germline trimming cut 5 bases from V and 4 bases from J; bases unmatched to any gene: 2. CDR3 length: 13 residues. The germline CDR1 and CDR2 sequences are SGHVS and FQNEAQ.

CDR3: CASAGTSGNNEQFF. In nucleotides, the CDR3 is TGCGCCAGCGCCGGGACTAGCGGGAACAATGAGCAGTTCTTC. This chain links TRBV5-1 with TRBJ2-1; 13 bases are a match to TRBD2. With 7 bases clipped from V and 5 bases from J, the junction kept 3 bases outside the gene matches. Germline V CDR1 and CDR2: SGHRS, YFSETQ. This CDR3 region has 14 residues.

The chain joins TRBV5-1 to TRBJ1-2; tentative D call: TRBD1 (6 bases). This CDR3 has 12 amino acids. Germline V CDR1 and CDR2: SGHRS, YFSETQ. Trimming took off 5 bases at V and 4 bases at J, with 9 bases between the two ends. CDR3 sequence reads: CASRPDSYGYTF. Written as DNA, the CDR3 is TGCGCCAGCAGACCGGACAGCTATGGCTACACCTTC.

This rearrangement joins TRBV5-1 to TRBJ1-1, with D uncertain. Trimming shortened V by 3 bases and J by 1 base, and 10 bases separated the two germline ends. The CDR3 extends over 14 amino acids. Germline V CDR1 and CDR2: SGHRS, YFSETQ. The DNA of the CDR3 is TGCGCCAGCAGCTCGGTCCCTCGGAACACTGAAGCTTTCTTT. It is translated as CASSSVPRNTEAFF.

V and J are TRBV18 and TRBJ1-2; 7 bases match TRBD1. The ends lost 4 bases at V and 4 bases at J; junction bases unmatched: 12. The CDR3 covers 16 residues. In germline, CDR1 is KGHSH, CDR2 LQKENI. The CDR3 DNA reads TGTGCCAGCTCACTTCGCCGGGAAGGGGGCGCCTATGGCTACACCTTC. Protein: CASSLRREGGAYGYTF.

In DNA form, the CDR3 reads TGTGCCAGCAGCCAAAAACAGGTGAACACCGGGGAGCTGTTTTTT. Protein sequence: CASSQKQVNTGELFF. The chain has TRBV5-4 and TRBJ2-2; weak D call: TRBD1 (5 bases). The CDR3 runs to 15 residues. The germline V gene has CDR1 SGHNT and CDR2 YYREEE (reference sequence). V shed 4 bases and J shed 1 base, with 11 bases lying between them.

CDR3 sequence (DNA): TGTGCCAGCAGTTCAAAACAGGGGACCCTCCACTTT. This gives the protein CASSSKQGTLHF. This chain connects TRBV6-5 to TRBJ1-6, with 7 bases identical to TRBD1. The CDR3 totals 12 residues. Losses at the gene ends were 4 bases for V and 14 bases for J; bases not matched to a gene: 5. CDR1 is MNHEY, CDR2 SVGAGI, per germline.

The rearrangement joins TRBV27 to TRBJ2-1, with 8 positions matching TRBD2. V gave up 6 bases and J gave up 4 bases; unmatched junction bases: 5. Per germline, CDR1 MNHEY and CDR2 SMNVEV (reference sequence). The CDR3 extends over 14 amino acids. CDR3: CASSQRGQYNEQFF. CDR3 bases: TGTGCCAGCAGCCAGCGGGGGCAGTACAATGAGCAGTTCTTC.

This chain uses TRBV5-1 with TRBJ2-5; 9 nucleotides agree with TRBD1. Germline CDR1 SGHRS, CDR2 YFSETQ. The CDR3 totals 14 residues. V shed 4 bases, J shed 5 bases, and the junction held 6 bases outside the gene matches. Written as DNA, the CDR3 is TGCGCCAGCAGCCGGACAGGGGACGGGGAGACCCAGTACTTC. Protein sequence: CASSRTGDGETQYF.

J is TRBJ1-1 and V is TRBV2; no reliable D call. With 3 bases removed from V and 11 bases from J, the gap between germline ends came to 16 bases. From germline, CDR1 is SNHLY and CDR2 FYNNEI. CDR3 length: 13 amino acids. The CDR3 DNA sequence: TGTGCCAGCAGTGAGCCGTTCCCGGGGTACGCTTTCTTT. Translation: CASSEPFPGYAFF.

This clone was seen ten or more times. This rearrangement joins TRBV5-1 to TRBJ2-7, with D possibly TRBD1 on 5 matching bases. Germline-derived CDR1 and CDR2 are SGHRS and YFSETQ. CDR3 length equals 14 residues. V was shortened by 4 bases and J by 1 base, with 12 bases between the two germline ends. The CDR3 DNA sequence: TGCGCCAGCAGCCCCTCGACAGTTTCCTACGAGCAGTACTTC. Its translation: CASSPSTVSYEQYF.

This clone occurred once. CDR3 protein: CASSPAGGNEQFF. The CDR3 coding sequence is TGCGCCAGCAGCCCCGCCGGGGGCAATGAGCAGTTCTTC. The V call is TRBV5-1, the J call TRBJ2-1; possible D gene TRBD2, 6 bases. The CDR3 runs 13 residues. Trimming shortened V by 4 bases and J by 6 bases, and 11 bases separated the two germline ends. CDR1 is SGHRS and CDR2 is YFSETQ in the germline V gene.

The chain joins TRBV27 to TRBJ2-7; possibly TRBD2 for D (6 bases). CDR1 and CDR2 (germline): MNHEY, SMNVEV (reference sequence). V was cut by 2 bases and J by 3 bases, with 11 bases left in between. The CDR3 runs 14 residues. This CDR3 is CASSLTGGVYEQYF. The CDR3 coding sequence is TGTGCCAGCAGTTTAACCGGAGGGGTCTACGAGCAGTACTTC.